The 22 T cell receptor beta chains below were found in one sample sequenced in a study of radiotherapy plus CTLA-4 blockade in lung cancer. Repertoires were generated with immunoSEQ multiplex PCR, while TCRdb's copy carries only in-frame clones and drops some. The table shows more than 100,000 clones, with approximately 90% occurring only once. The material sequenced was peripheral blood, taken from a patient treated with radiotherapy plus ipilimumab. These receptors all come from a human donor with non-small cell lung cancer that progressed on radiotherapy plus ipilimumab.

The V call is TRBV7-9, the J call TRBJ2-1; 7 nucleotides match TRBD2. The length of the CDR3 is 19 residues. Looked up from germline, CDR1 is SEHNR and CDR2 is FQNEAQ (reference sequence). Trimming at V came to 11 bases and at J to 3 bases, leaving 25 bases not matched to a gene. CDR3 bases: TGTGCCCTCGGTGGACTAGAGGTAGATAGCTCGCTCCACTACAATGAGCAGTTCTTC. Amino acid sequence: CALGGLEVDSSLHYNEQFF.

This chain links TRBV5-1 with TRBJ2-1; 14 nucleotides match TRBD2. Germline V gene lookup returns CDR1 SGHRS and CDR2 YFSETQ. The CDR3 totals 15 residues. V lost 3 bases, J lost 12 bases, and 8 bases stayed unmatched. The CDR3 DNA is TGCGCCAGCAGCTCAGGGACTAGCGGGAGAATCGGGCAGTTCTTC. Protein product: CASSSGTSGRIGQFF.

The chain couples TRBV27 to TRBJ2-1, with 10 bases aligning to TRBD2. Germline loops: CDR1 MNHEY, CDR2 SMNVEV (reference sequence). Trimming cost V 3 bases and J 9 bases; bases outside gene matches: 11. The CDR3 contains 16 residues. The CDR3 loop is CASSFSIAGGYGEQFF. In nucleotides, the CDR3 is TGTGCCAGCAGTTTCTCCATAGCGGGAGGCTACGGTGAGCAGTTCTTC.

The chain employs TRBV30 and TRBJ2-7, with D hard to call. V was clipped by 0 bases and J by 2 bases, with 11 bases between them. The CDR3 has 14 residues. CDR1 and CDR2 from the germline V gene are GTSNPN and SVGIG (reference sequence). CDR3 protein: CAWSVLGNPYEQYF. The DNA for the CDR3 is TGTGCCTGGAGTGTACTTGGCAACCCCTACGAGCAGTACTTC.

V is TRBV4-2 and J is TRBJ2-3, with 11 bases identical to TRBD1. V shed 4 bases and J 2 bases; nucleotides not matched to a gene: 8. The germline V gene encodes CDR1 LGHNA and CDR2 YNFKEQ. This CDR3 has 17 amino acids. For the CDR3, the DNA is TGTGCCAGCAGCCCCACTCGGACAGGGGGCCCCACAGATACGCAGTATTTT. Amino acid sequence: CASSPTRTGGPTDTQYF.

V usage is TRBV30 and J usage is TRBJ2-2, with 10 bases fitting TRBD1. The V and J ends lost 3 bases and 7 bases, in that order; junction bases with no gene match: 2. This CDR3 has 13 amino acids. The V gene's germline CDR1 is GTSNPN and CDR2 SVGIG (reference sequence). The CDR3 is CAWRGQGIGELFF. CDR3 DNA: TGTGCCTGGAGGGGACAGGGGATCGGGGAGCTGTTTTTT.

This clone showed up just a few times. The chain is built from TRBV7-9 and TRBJ2-7, with TRBD2 as a possible D gene (5 bases). V was cut by 7 bases and J by 1 base, with 11 bases left in between. Germline loops: CDR1 SEHNR, CDR2 FQNEAQ (reference sequence). The CDR3 has 13 amino acids. This CDR3 is CASTERESYEQYF. The CDR3 DNA reads TGTGCCAGCACAGAAAGGGAGTCCTACGAGCAGTACTTC.

This chain joins TRBV6-5 and TRBJ1-1; 11 bases fit TRBD1. The V segment lost 4 bases and the J segment 10 bases; nucleotides outside the gene matches: 2. CDR1 is MNHEY and CDR2 is SVGAGI in the germline V gene. This CDR3 has 12 amino acids. CDR3: CASSSGTGGAFF. The CDR3 DNA follows: TGTGCCAGCAGTTCCGGGACAGGGGGAGCTTTCTTT.

V gene TRBV5-4 combines with J gene TRBJ2-7, with D hard to call. CDR1 is SGHNT, CDR2 YYREEE, per germline (reference sequence). There are 11 residues in the CDR3. V lost 0 bases, J lost 5 bases, and 3 bases lay in between. The CDR3 protein is CASSLANEQYF. The CDR3 coding sequence is TGTGCCAGCAGCTTGGCTAACGAGCAGTACTTC. Combining the CDR3 with reference TRBV5-4 and TRBJ2-7 gives the whole variable domain ETGVTQSPTHLIKTRGQQVTLRCSSQSGHNTVSWYQQALGQGPQFIFQYYREEENGRGNFPPRFSGLQFPNYSSELNVNALELDDSALYLCASSLANEQYFGPGTRLTVT.

V and J are TRBV18 and TRBJ2-1; D could derive from TRBD1 or TRBD2 (5 bases each). The CDR3 has 16 amino acids. V lost 2 bases to trimming and J lost 8 bases, with 19 bases between them. Germline CDR1 KGHSH, CDR2 LQKENI. The CDR3 loop is CASSPRETVRGDEQFF. DNA for the CDR3: TGTGCCAGCTCACCAAGGGAGACAGTTCGGGGCGATGAGCAGTTCTTC.

In DNA, the CDR3 is TGTGCCAGCAGCCGAACGACAAGCACAGATACGCAGTATTTT. It is translated as CASSRTTSTDTQYF. This chain links TRBV7-8 with TRBJ2-3; D unresolved. CDR3 length: 14 amino acids. Per the germline V gene, CDR1 is SGHVS and CDR2 is FQNEAQ. With 5 bases removed from V and 0 bases from J, the gap between germline ends came to 9 bases.

V is TRBV5-4 and J is TRBJ1-4; TRBD1 aligns across 8 bases. This CDR3 has 14 residues. Per germline, CDR1 SGHNT and CDR2 YYREEE (reference sequence). V was clipped by 3 bases and J by 7 bases; unmatched bases: 5. The CDR3 coding sequence is TGTGCCAGCAGCTCAGGGGGCGCCGTTGAAAAACTGTTTTTT. Its protein is CASSSGGAVEKLFF.

V and J are TRBV2 and TRBJ1-2, with 7 bases lining up with TRBD1. The CDR3 consists of 15 residues. In germline, CDR1 is SNHLY, CDR2 FYNNEI. V lost 6 bases and J lost 0; bases outside the gene matches: 7. The CDR3 loop is CASRPQGGANYGYTF. DNA of the CDR3: TGTGCCAGCAGACCCCAGGGGGGAGCTAACTATGGCTACACCTTC.

The chain links TRBV2 to TRBJ1-3; D not resolved. The CDR3 runs to 14 residues. CDR1 and CDR2 (germline): SNHLY, FYNNEI. V gave up 4 bases and J gave up 3 bases, with 10 bases separating them. The CDR3 protein is CASSAGLRGNTIYF. CDR3 bases: TGTGCCAGCAGTGCGGGCTTGCGTGGAAACACCATATATTTT.

The CDR3 bases are TGTGCCAGCAGTTACGAGGGGGCCGGGGAGCTGTTTTTT. Translation gives CASSYEGAGELFF. This chain links TRBV6-5 with TRBJ2-2; tentatively, D is TRBD1 (6 bases). The CDR3 totals 13 residues. The germline V gene has CDR1 MNHEY and CDR2 SVGAGI. V lost 2 bases, J lost 6 bases, and 7 bases lay in between.

The rearrangement uses TRBV4-2 and TRBJ2-2; D is undetermined. The V and J ends lost 3 bases and 4 bases respectively, with 9 bases between them. The CDR3 is 14 amino acids. CDR1 LGHNA and CDR2 YNFKEQ come from the germline V gene. The DNA for the CDR3 is TGTGCCAGCAGCCAGTCGGATGTCACCGGGGAGCTGTTTTTT. Translating gives CASSQSDVTGELFF.

The count of this clone is one. The chain is built from TRBV27 and TRBJ2-7; 8 nucleotides agree with TRBD2. Germline CDR1 is MNHEY and CDR2 is SMNVEV (reference sequence). V lost 0 bases and J lost 7; bases outside the gene matches: 5. The length of the CDR3 is 14 residues. This CDR3 reads CASSLSTGRGEQYF. In DNA, the CDR3 is TGTGCCAGCAGTTTATCGACCGGGAGGGGAGAGCAGTACTTC.

The chain links TRBV7-9 to TRBJ1-5; no definite D call. Germline assignment: CDR1 SEHNR and CDR2 FQNEAQ (reference sequence). The CDR3 extends over 12 amino acids. The ends were cut back, 8 bases at V and 4 bases at J, with 9 bases in the middle. In DNA form, the CDR3 reads TGTGCCAGCCAAAGCAGTAATCAGCCCCAGCATTTT. Its translation is CASQSSNQPQHF.

V and J are TRBV7-6 and TRBJ2-7; D is unresolved. Trimming removed 1 base at V and 6 bases at J, with 4 bases between. The CDR3 is made up of 11 amino acids. CDR1 is SGHVS and CDR2 is FNYEAQ in the germline V gene. The CDR3: CASSLGVEQYF. The DNA of the CDR3 is TGTGCCAGCAGCTTAGGTGTCGAGCAGTACTTC.

The chain uses TRBV11-2 and TRBJ1-3, with D possibly matching TRBD1 (6 bases). The germline CDR1 and CDR2 sequences are SGHAT and FQNNGV. The ends were cut back, 1 base at V and 2 bases at J, with 21 bases in the middle. This CDR3 contains 19 residues. The CDR3 spells CASSLVRTTGKRAGNTIYF. CDR3 sequence (DNA): TGTGCCAGCAGCTTAGTACGGACAACAGGGAAGAGGGCTGGAAACACCATATATTTT.

The gene calls are TRBV19 and TRBJ2-3; no clear D gene. Trimming took 8 bases from V and 2 from J, leaving 11 bases between them. The CDR3 has 13 amino acids. CDR1 is LNHDA, CDR2 SQIVND, per germline (reference sequence). The CDR3 sequence is CASCQAYTDTQYF. The CDR3 nucleotides are TGTGCCAGTTGTCAGGCGTACACAGATACGCAGTATTTT.

The chain links TRBV4-2 to TRBJ2-7, with 10 nucleotides matching TRBD2. The germline CDR1 and CDR2 sequences are LGHNA and YNFKEQ. The CDR3 has 17 residues. V lost 4 bases and J lost 1; bases outside the gene matches: 10. For the CDR3, the DNA is TGTGCCAGCAGCCCACAAGGGGGGACTAGCGTTTCCTACGAGCAGTACTTC. It yields the protein CASSPQGGTSVSYEQYF.